Listed here are 2 T cell receptor beta chains from one sample, sequenced in a study of cytomegalovirus exposure and HLA in healthy donors (TCRdb year 2017). To prepare the library, the immunoSEQ multiplex PCR assay was applied. For the multiplex PCR, a mixture combining 60 forward primers for TCR Vbeta segments and 13 reverse primers for TCR Jbeta segments was used. TCRdb took over this immuneACCESS table, retaining in-frame rearrangements with V and J assigned. Such tables are incomplete; in checked studies, under half of the missing clones stem from an unresolved V gene, and the remainder is unexplained. For this sample the table gives 150,000 to 200,000 clones, of which 80% to 90% were detected only once. In total, the top ten clones hold over 1.5% of the sample. The sequencing sample was made of PBMCs. All receptors derive from a woman aged 18 to 35 in good health and CMV-seronegative.

This clone appeared a single time. The chain combines TRBV20-1 with TRBJ2-5, with 8 bases identical to TRBD2. The CDR3 runs 11 residues. Trimming at V came to 6 bases and at J to 9 bases, leaving 6 bases not matched to a gene. The germline V gene encodes CDR1 DFQATT and CDR2 SNEGSKA (reference sequence). The CDR3 reads CSAGRGDAQYF. The CDR3 DNA reads TGCAGTGCCGGGCGGGGGGACGCCCAGTACTTC.

The chain is built from TRBV19 and TRBJ2-1, with a weak D call TRBD1 (6 bases). This CDR3 has 11 amino acids. Germline V gives CDR1 LNHDA, CDR2 SQIVND (reference sequence). The germline V and J ends were trimmed by 11 bases and 8 bases, with 13 bases remaining between them. The DNA for the CDR3 is TGTGCCCCGGACAGTACCCATGAGCAGTTCTTC. This sequence encodes CAPDSTHEQFF.